The 27 T cell receptor beta chains in this list originate from one sample, sequenced in a study of blood T cell repertoires in COVID-19. Here immunoSEQ multiplex PCR was the method, and the copy in TCRdb shows in-frame clones only, minus some. Among 250,000 to 300,000 clones, 75% to 90% were seen once, and the ten largest hold around 9.6%. Input material: peripheral blood. These receptors originate from an older woman with COVID-19, enrolled during active disease.

This clone was seen a single time. The V call is TRBV3-1 (or the pseudogene TRBV3-2), the J call TRBJ1-2; 7 positions match TRBD1. CDR1 LGHDT and CDR2 YNNKEL come from the germline V gene (reference sequence). Unmatched junction bases numbered 6, after V lost 4 bases and J lost 4 bases. The CDR3 consists of 14 residues. The CDR3 spells CASSLPGQPYGYTF. CDR3 sequence (DNA): TGTGCCAGCAGCCTCCCGGGACAGCCCTATGGCTACACCTTC.

The chain carries TRBV5-1 and TRBJ2-5; 12 bases are shared with TRBD2. Trimming took 3 bases from V and 0 from J; bases not matched to a gene: 6. The V gene's germline CDR1 is SGHRS and CDR2 YFSETQ. The CDR3 is 17 residues long. CDR3 region: CASSSGLAGLNQETQYF. For the CDR3, the DNA is TGCGCCAGCAGCTCCGGACTAGCGGGATTAAACCAAGAGACCCAGTACTTC.

The chain links TRBV4-2 to TRBJ1-1; D gene ambiguous. Deletions cut 0 bases from V and 5 bases from J, with 13 bases between. The CDR3 sequence is 15 residues long. Germline V CDR1 and CDR2: LGHNA, YNFKEQ. CDR3 protein: CASSQEGGRSTEAFF. The CDR3, as DNA: TGTGCCAGCAGCCAAGAAGGAGGTCGGAGTACTGAAGCTTTCTTT.

This clone occurred once. V and J are TRBV6-6 and TRBJ2-7; tentative D call: TRBD2 (6 bases). With 6 bases removed from V and 3 bases from J, the gap between germline ends came to 12 bases. The CDR3 sequence is 13 residues long. Germline CDR1 is MNHNY and CDR2 is SVGAGI (reference sequence). CDR3 DNA sequence: TGTGCCAGCAGCCACCCGGGGGTCTACGAGCAGTACTTC. Translated: CASSHPGVYEQYF.

The chain recombines TRBV7-2 with TRBJ2-2; 8 nucleotides align to TRBD2. CDR1 is SGHTA, CDR2 FQGNSA, per germline. V shed 1 base, J shed 17 bases, and the junction held 12 bases outside the gene matches. The CDR3 is 14 amino acids. The CDR3 is CASSLVGAGVVLFF. CDR3 nucleotides: TGTGCCAGCAGCTTAGTGGGAGCGGGAGTTGTCCTATTTTTT.

The chain has TRBV19 and TRBJ2-5, with 12 bases identical to TRBD2. V lost 5 bases and J lost 5; bases outside the gene matches: 6. Germline V gene data show CDR1 as LNHDA and CDR2 as SQIVND (reference sequence). The CDR3 loop spans 15 amino acids. CDR3 in DNA: TGTGCCAGTAGTGAGACTAGCGGGAGAGTCGAGACCCAGTACTTC. This encodes CASSETSGRVETQYF.

This clone has just a few counts. This chain connects TRBV29-1 to TRBJ2-1; TRBD2 aligns across 7 bases. The germline V gene encodes CDR1 SQVTM and CDR2 ANQGSEA. The CDR3 totals 15 residues. With 6 bases clipped from V and 6 bases from J, the junction kept 14 bases outside the gene matches. CDR3: CSVLGGEGLSNEQFF. In nucleotides, the CDR3 is TGCAGCGTCCTAGGAGGGGAGGGACTCTCCAATGAGCAGTTCTTC.

The CDR3 nucleotides are TGTGCCAGCAGTTCCGGGACTAGCGGGAGACTAGATACGCAGTATTTT. This sequence encodes CASSSGTSGRLDTQYF. The rearrangement links TRBV6-5 to TRBJ2-3, with 14 nucleotides matching TRBD2. This CDR3 spans 16 amino acids. Trimming cost V 4 bases and J 5 bases; bases outside gene matches: 5. Germline CDR1 MNHEY, CDR2 SVGAGI.

The chain has TRBV7-2 and TRBJ2-5; D is ambiguous. CDR1 and CDR2 (germline): SGHTA, FQGNSA. V was cut by 5 bases and J by 5 bases, with 12 bases left in between. The CDR3 runs 13 residues. This CDR3 is CASSGRHWETQYF. CDR3 nucleotide sequence: TGTGCCAGCAGCGGGCGACACTGGGAGACCCAGTACTTC.

V and J are TRBV29-1 and TRBJ2-5; D gene uncertain. Trimming took 2 bases from V and 4 from J, leaving 17 bases between them. Germline-derived CDR1 and CDR2 are SQVTM and ANQGSEA. The CDR3 has 15 residues. The CDR3 DNA reads TGCAGCGTTGAACTCGCGGATTCGGTTGGAGAGACCCAGTACTTC. This encodes CSVELADSVGETQYF.

The V call is TRBV4-1, the J call TRBJ1-6, with 7 bases matching TRBD1. The CDR3 is 17 residues long. V shed 3 bases, J shed 8 bases, and the junction held 13 bases outside the gene matches. Germline CDR1 is MGHRA and CDR2 is YSYEKL. CDR3 nucleotides: TGCGCCAGCAGCCAGGAAAAAGGGGGCATAAGGGATTCACCCCTCCACTTT. This gives the protein CASSQEKGGIRDSPLHF.

The chain carries TRBV7-2 and TRBJ2-2, with 11 bases lining up with TRBD2. Germline V gives CDR1 SGHTA, CDR2 FQGNSA. CDR3 length: 16 amino acids. J gave up 6 bases and V 2 bases, and 5 bases lay outside the gene matches. The CDR3 sequence: CASSLFELAGAGELFF. The CDR3 DNA reads TGTGCCAGCAGCTTATTCGAACTAGCGGGAGCCGGGGAGCTGTTTTTT. Drawing the rest from reference TRBV7-2 and TRBJ2-2, the complete variable domain is GAGVSQSPSNKVTEKGKDVELRCDPISGHTALYWYRQSLGQGLEFLIYFQGNSAPDKSGLPSDRFSAERTGGSVSTLTIQRTQQEDSAVYLCASSLFELAGAGELFFGEGSRLTVL.

The chain joins TRBV27 to TRBJ1-2; D might be TRBD1 (5 bases). This CDR3 region has 12 residues. V lost 8 bases to trimming and J lost 5 bases, with 12 bases between them. Germline CDR1 and CDR2: MNHEY and SMNVEV (reference sequence). The CDR3 DNA sequence: TGTGCCAGCGGATTTGGGGGGTATGGCTACACCTTC. This gives the protein CASGFGGYGYTF.

The V call is TRBV6-5, the J call TRBJ2-3, with 13 bases matching TRBD2. Trimming took 6 bases from V and 4 from J; bases not matched to a gene: 4. Germline V gene sequence: CDR1 MNHEY, CDR2 SVGAGI. The CDR3 sequence is 15 residues long. As DNA, the CDR3 is TGTGCCAGCAGCCAGACTAGCGGGAGGCCAGATACGCAGTATTTT. Translation: CASSQTSGRPDTQYF.

This rearrangement joins TRBV28 to TRBJ2-7; TRBD1 might be the D (6 bases). Trimming took off 5 bases at V and 2 bases at J, with 16 bases between the two ends. Germline values: CDR1 MDHEN, CDR2 SYDVKM. The CDR3 totals 15 residues. DNA of the CDR3: TGTGCCAGCAGTAAAATAATCGGGACACCCTACGAGCAGTACTTC. It encodes CASSKIIGTPYEQYF.

This sequence joins TRBV20-1 and TRBJ1-6; no definite D call. Germline V gene lookup returns CDR1 DFQATT and CDR2 SNEGSKA (reference sequence). Trimming left V 3 bases short and J 5 bases short, with 8 bases between. This CDR3 contains 13 residues. In DNA form, the CDR3 reads TGCAGTGCTAGTACCGCTAATAATTCACCCCTCCACTTT. As protein: CSASTANNSPLHF.

The chain uses TRBV27 and TRBJ2-5, with 7 bases lining up with TRBD1. Germline CDR1 MNHEY, CDR2 SMNVEV (reference sequence). The CDR3 consists of 16 residues. V gave up 3 bases and J gave up 2 bases; unmatched junction bases: 9. The chain's CDR3 is CASSFNPGTAQETQYF. The CDR3 region has the DNA TGTGCCAGCAGTTTCAATCCCGGGACAGCTCAAGAGACCCAGTACTTC.

This CDR3 is CASTWERGLSYEQYF. In DNA, the CDR3 is TGTGCCAGCACGTGGGAGCGGGGCCTATCCTACGAGCAGTACTTC. The chain is built from TRBV11-3 and TRBJ2-7; TRBD2 matches 7 bases. The CDR3 contains 15 residues. Germline CDR1 reads SGHNT; CDR2 reads YENEEA. V lost 7 bases to trimming and J lost 1 base; unmatched junction nucleotides: 10.

This clone appeared a single time. The V call is TRBV9, the J call TRBJ2-4; D is unclear. Germline assignment: CDR1 SGDLS and CDR2 YYNGEE. The CDR3 is 13 residues long. Trimming stripped 0 bases from V and 8 bases from J, with 9 bases between. The CDR3 spells CASSVVLVYIQYF. CDR3 DNA: TGTGCCAGCAGCGTAGTGCTAGTCTACATTCAGTACTTC.

The chain couples TRBV28 to TRBJ2-3; 9 nucleotides align to TRBD1. In germline, CDR1 is MDHEN, CDR2 SYDVKM. V was pared by 8 bases and J by 4 bases, with 10 bases of the junction left unmatched. This CDR3 comprises 15 residues. CDR3 sequence reads: CASVTDRGRPDTQYF. The CDR3 nucleotides are TGTGCCAGCGTAACGGACAGGGGTAGGCCAGATACGCAGTATTTT.

CDR3 amino acids: CASSYSDRNYGYTF. As DNA, the CDR3 is TGTGCCAGCAGTTACTCCGACAGAAACTATGGCTACACCTTC. The V gene is TRBV6-5, the J gene TRBJ1-2; tentatively, D is TRBD1 (5 bases). V was trimmed by 0 bases and J by 2 bases, leaving 7 bases between them. The CDR3 totals 14 residues. Germline V gene sequence: CDR1 MNHEY, CDR2 SVGAGI.

The chain couples TRBV19 to TRBJ2-1; the match to TRBD2 covers 12 bases. Losses at the gene ends were 1 base for V and 1 base for J; bases not matched to a gene: 2. Germline CDR1 is LNHDA and CDR2 is SQIVND (reference sequence). CDR3 length: 17 residues. The CDR3 loop is CASSIVLAGGSYNEQFF. CDR3 sequence (DNA): TGTGCCAGTAGTATAGTCCTAGCGGGAGGGTCCTACAATGAGCAGTTCTTC.

V gene TRBV5-1 combines with J gene TRBJ2-3, with D hard to call. V shed 4 bases and J shed 0 bases, with 9 bases lying between them. The CDR3 runs 14 residues. CDR1 is SGHRS and CDR2 is YFSETQ in the germline V gene. The CDR3 DNA reads as TGCGCCAGCAGCCCAGGTCCTAGCACAGATACGCAGTATTTT. It codes for CASSPGPSTDTQYF. The full variable domain, completed using reference TRBV5-1 and TRBJ2-3, is KAGVTQTPRYLIKTRGQQVTLSCSPISGHRSVSWYQQTPGQGLQFLFEYFSETQRNKGNFPGRFSGRQFSNSRSEMNVSTLELGDSALYLCASSPGPSTDTQYFGPGTRLTVL.

This sequence joins TRBV2 and TRBJ2-5, with D uncertain. V shed 2 bases and J shed 1 base, with 14 bases lying between them. Looked up from germline, CDR1 is SNHLY and CDR2 is FYNNEI. The CDR3 runs to 16 residues. CDR3 bases: TGTGCCAGCAGTGAAAGAGGCTGGGTCAGCCAAGAGACCCAGTACTTC. It encodes CASSERGWVSQETQYF.

The chain carries TRBV3-1 (or the pseudogene TRBV3-2) and TRBJ1-1; TRBD1 is a possible D gene (6 bases). Germline V CDR1 and CDR2: LGHDT, YNNKEL (reference sequence). The CDR3 is made up of 13 amino acids. The germline V and J ends were trimmed by 10 bases and 0 bases, with 12 bases remaining between them. Here the CDR3 DNA reads TGTGCCACCTGGGACACCTTGAACACTGAAGCTTTCTTT. It encodes CATWDTLNTEAFF.

This chain links TRBV4-1 with TRBJ2-3, with D hard to call. Germline V gene lookup returns CDR1 MGHRA and CDR2 YSYEKL. This CDR3 is 17 amino acids long. V lost 0 bases and J 1 base, leaving 14 bases between the germline ends. CDR3 nucleotide sequence: TGCGCCAGCAGCCAAGATCTAACAGTATATCGCACAGATACGCAGTATTTT. As protein: CASSQDLTVYRTDTQYF.

The chain carries TRBV9 and TRBJ1-2; D is perhaps TRBD1 (6 bases). Per the germline V gene, CDR1 is SGDLS and CDR2 is YYNGEE. V dropped 0 bases and J dropped 8 bases, with 11 bases sitting between them. This CDR3 contains 13 residues. The CDR3 region has the DNA TGTGCCAGCAGCGTAGTGCAGGGGAAGGGCTACACCTTC. Protein product: CASSVVQGKGYTF.